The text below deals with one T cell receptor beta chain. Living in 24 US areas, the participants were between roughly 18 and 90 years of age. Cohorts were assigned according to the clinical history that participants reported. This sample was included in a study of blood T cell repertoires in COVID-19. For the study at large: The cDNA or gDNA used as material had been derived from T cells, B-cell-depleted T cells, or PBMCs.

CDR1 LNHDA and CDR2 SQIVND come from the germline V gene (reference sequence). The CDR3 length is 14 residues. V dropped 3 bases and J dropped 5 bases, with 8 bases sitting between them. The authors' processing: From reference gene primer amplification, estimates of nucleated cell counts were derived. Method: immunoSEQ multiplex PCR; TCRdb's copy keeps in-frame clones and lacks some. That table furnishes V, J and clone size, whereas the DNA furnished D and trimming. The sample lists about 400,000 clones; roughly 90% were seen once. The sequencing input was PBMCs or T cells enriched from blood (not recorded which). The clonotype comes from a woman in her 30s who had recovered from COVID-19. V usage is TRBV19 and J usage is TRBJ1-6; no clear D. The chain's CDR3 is CASSISGNNSPLHF. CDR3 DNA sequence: TGTGCCAGTAGTATCTCAGGAAATAATTCACCCCTCCACTTT.